This TCR beta chain derives from a study of shared clonotypes between healthy human individuals. General study results and limits: Compared with memory subsets, naive subsets generally had larger estimated richness. Non-shared clonotypes had lower generation probabilities than clonotypes shared by all four sorted-subset donors.

The table came from immunoSEQ multiplex PCR; TCRdb's copy has only in-frame clones and leaves some out. The table includes over 1.5 million clones, 95% to 99% detected once. The study drew all its donors from Caucasian adults living in Nashville, Tennessee. Germline V gene lookup returns CDR1 SEHNR and CDR2 FQNEAQ (reference sequence). CDR3 length: 14 residues. V was trimmed by 5 bases and J by 2 bases, leaving 11 bases between them. For this clone: The target antigen is unknown.

Input material: naive CD4+ T cells sorted from blood. Indicated subset: CD45RA+ positively selected. The chain links TRBV7-9 to TRBJ2-3; D unclear. This TCR was sampled from a man aged 30 to 45 in good health. The CDR3 is CASSHRPHTDTQYF. CDR3 in DNA: TGTGCCAGCAGCCACAGACCCCACACAGATACGCAGTATTTT.